Listed below are T cell receptor beta chains from one sample, sequenced in a study of blood T cell repertoires in COVID-19. Only in-frame clones appear in the TCRdb table, and some are missing; sequencing was by immunoSEQ multiplex PCR. The sample lists 100,000 to 150,000 clones, about 94% occurring once. The material sequenced was peripheral blood. The receptors were gathered from a middle-aged man with COVID-19, enrolled during active disease. The CDR3 runs from the conserved cysteine through the conserved F or W. Each record gives: clone size, V gene, J gene, D gene, CDR3 DNA, CDR3 protein. The D gene is left open where the match is weak. Clone size is shown for a subset of rows, as once, few, many or a class of expanded clone.

abundance: .
v_gene: TRBV13
j_gene: TRBJ2-7
d_gene: TRBD2
CDR3nt: TGTGCCAGCAGCTTAGCTAGCCCGGGACTAGCAAATACCCTTTACGAGCAGTACTTC
CDR3aa: CASSLASPGLANTLYEQYF

abundance: once
v_gene: TRBV24-1
j_gene: TRBJ2-1
d_gene: .
CDR3nt: TGTGCCACCAGTGACCCGACAGGTATCAATGAGCAGTTCTTC
CDR3aa: CATSDPTGINEQFF

abundance: .
v_gene: TRBV28
j_gene: TRBJ2-3
d_gene: .
CDR3nt: TGTGCCAGCAGAACCACGATCACAGGAGATACGCAGTATTTT
CDR3aa: CASRTTITGDTQYF

abundance: .
v_gene: TRBV6-5
j_gene: TRBJ2-1
d_gene: .
CDR3nt: TGTGCCAGCAGTTACTTTCGGGGGAATGAGCAGTTCTTC
CDR3aa: CASSYFRGNEQFF

abundance: .
v_gene: TRBV29-1
j_gene: TRBJ1-2
d_gene: .
CDR3nt: TGCAGCGTTGATAACCTTGGGCAGGCAGCTAACTATGGCTACACCTTC
CDR3aa: CSVDNLGQAANYGYTF

abundance: .
v_gene: TRBV2
j_gene: TRBJ2-3
d_gene: TRBD2
CDR3nt: TGTGCCAGCAGGCCCGGACTAGCGGGAAGCACAGATACGCAGTATTTT
CDR3aa: CASRPGLAGSTDTQYF

abundance: .
v_gene: TRBV28
j_gene: TRBJ2-1
d_gene: .
CDR3nt: TGTGCCAGCAGTTTGGCTGGCGGGCCTTACAATGAGCAGTTCTTC
CDR3aa: CASSLAGGPYNEQFF

abundance: .
v_gene: TRBV9
j_gene: TRBJ1-1
d_gene: .
CDR3nt: TGTGCCAGCAGCGTAGGTCCAGGGAACACTGAAGCTTTCTTT
CDR3aa: CASSVGPGNTEAFF

abundance: .
v_gene: TRBV4-2
j_gene: TRBJ2-7
d_gene: TRBD1
CDR3nt: TGTGCCAGCAGCCAAGAGGGACAGGGGGCGGGGGAGCAGTACTTC
CDR3aa: CASSQEGQGAGEQYF

abundance: .
v_gene: TRBV24-1
j_gene: TRBJ1-1
d_gene: .
CDR3nt: TGTGCCACCAGTGACCAGACAGTCAACACTGAAGCTTTCTTT
CDR3aa: CATSDQTVNTEAFF

abundance: .
v_gene: TRBV5-1
j_gene: TRBJ2-7
d_gene: TRBD2
CDR3nt: TGCGCCAGCAGCTTGGAAGGGACTAGCAGATACGAGCAGTACTTC
CDR3aa: CASSLEGTSRYEQYF

abundance: .
v_gene: TRBV30
j_gene: TRBJ2-3
d_gene: .
CDR3nt: TGTGCCTGGAGTAGCTTGGGGGCAGGGATAAGCACAGATACGCAGTATTTT
CDR3aa: CAWSSLGAGISTDTQYF

abundance: .
v_gene: TRBV5-3
j_gene: TRBJ1-6
d_gene: TRBD1
CDR3nt: TGTGCCAGAAGCCCGAGTCAGCCCGCGACAGGGCCCCTCCACTTT
CDR3aa: CARSPSQPATGPLHF

abundance: few
v_gene: TRBV7-2
j_gene: TRBJ2-5
d_gene: .
CDR3nt: TGTGCCAGCAGCTTAAGCGTCGGACAAGAGACCCAGTACTTC
CDR3aa: CASSLSVGQETQYF

abundance: .
v_gene: TRBV6-1
j_gene: TRBJ2-1
d_gene: TRBD2
CDR3nt: TGTGCCAGCAGTGAATGGCTAGCGGGTAACAATGAGCAGTTCTTC
CDR3aa: CASSEWLAGNNEQFF

abundance: once
v_gene: TRBV11-2
j_gene: TRBJ2-7
d_gene: .
CDR3nt: TGTGCCAGCAGCCCCAGGGAGGCCTCCTACGAGCAGTACTTC
CDR3aa: CASSPREASYEQYF

abundance: .
v_gene: TRBV21-1
j_gene: TRBJ1-4
d_gene: .
CDR3nt: TGTGCCAGTCCGCCCAGGGGTGGTTGTGAAAAACTGTTTTTT
CDR3aa: CASPPRGGCEKLFF

abundance: .
v_gene: TRBV7-9
j_gene: TRBJ1-1
d_gene: .
CDR3nt: TGTGCCAGCAGCTTACTGACAGGGAACACTGAAGCTTTCTTT
CDR3aa: CASSLLTGNTEAFF

abundance: .
v_gene: TRBV27
j_gene: TRBJ2-1
d_gene: TRBD2
CDR3nt: TGTGCCAGCAGGAATATGGGGGCTAGCGGGAGGAGGTTGAATGAGCAGTTCTTC
CDR3aa: CASRNMGASGRRLNEQFF

abundance: once
v_gene: TRBV3-1/TRBV3-2
j_gene: TRBJ1-6
d_gene: TRBD1
CDR3nt: TGTGCCAGCAGCCTGGGACAGGCCAATTCACCCCTCCACTTT
CDR3aa: CASSLGQANSPLHF

abundance: .
v_gene: TRBV3-1/TRBV3-2
j_gene: TRBJ2-3
d_gene: TRBD2
CDR3nt: TGTGCCAGCAGCCAAGATCTAGCGGGAGGGGCAGATACGCAGTATTTT
CDR3aa: CASSQDLAGGADTQYF

abundance: .
v_gene: TRBV4-1
j_gene: TRBJ1-3
d_gene: TRBD1
CDR3nt: TGCGCCAGCAGACCGACAGGGTTCGGAAACACCATATATTTT
CDR3aa: CASRPTGFGNTIYF

abundance: .
v_gene: TRBV3-1/TRBV3-2
j_gene: TRBJ2-1
d_gene: .
CDR3nt: TGTGCCAGCAGCCAAGAAGATAAGCTTTGGTCCAATGAGCAGTTCTTC
CDR3aa: CASSQEDKLWSNEQFF

abundance: .
v_gene: TRBV19
j_gene: TRBJ1-5
d_gene: .
CDR3nt: TGTGCCAGTAGTATACAGGATGATCAGCCCCAGCATTTT
CDR3aa: CASSIQDDQPQHF

abundance: .
v_gene: TRBV9
j_gene: TRBJ2-2
d_gene: TRBD2
CDR3nt: TGTGCCAGCAGCGTCACGTTAGGGACTAGCGGGAGTACCGGGGAGCTGTTTTTT
CDR3aa: CASSVTLGTSGSTGELFF

abundance: .
v_gene: TRBV7-2
j_gene: TRBJ2-1
d_gene: TRBD2
CDR3nt: TGTGCCAGCAGCTTAAAGGGACTAGCGGGAAAGTGGTCCTACAATGAGCAGTTCTTC
CDR3aa: CASSLKGLAGKWSYNEQFF

abundance: .
v_gene: TRBV29-1
j_gene: TRBJ1-1
d_gene: .
CDR3nt: TGCAGCGTTGTCGTGGGAGGGCGCGGCACTGAAGCTTTCTTT
CDR3aa: CSVVVGGRGTEAFF

abundance: .
v_gene: TRBV7-2
j_gene: TRBJ2-5
d_gene: .
CDR3nt: TGTGCCAGCAGTAGAACAGAGACCCAGTACTTC
CDR3aa: CASSRTETQYF

abundance: .
v_gene: TRBV7-2
j_gene: TRBJ2-7
d_gene: TRBD1
CDR3nt: TGTGCCAGCAGCTTCGGGACAGGCCTCTCCTACGAGCAGTACTTC
CDR3aa: CASSFGTGLSYEQYF

abundance: .
v_gene: TRBV2
j_gene: TRBJ2-7
d_gene: TRBD2
CDR3nt: TGTGCCACAGCAACTAGCGGAGCCTACGAGCAGTACTTC
CDR3aa: CATATSGAYEQYF

abundance: .
v_gene: TRBV3-1/TRBV3-2
j_gene: TRBJ2-3
d_gene: .
CDR3nt: TGTGCCAGCAGTGCAGGGTGGGATACGCAGTATTTT
CDR3aa: CASSAGWDTQYF

abundance: .
v_gene: TRBV29-1
j_gene: TRBJ2-5
d_gene: .
CDR3nt: TGCAGCGTTCACCGACAGGACCAAGAGACCCAGTACTTC
CDR3aa: CSVHRQDQETQYF

abundance: .
v_gene: TRBV7-2
j_gene: TRBJ2-2
d_gene: TRBD2
CDR3nt: TGTGCCAGCAGCTTAGGACTAGCGGCAAACACCGGGGAGCTGTTTTTT
CDR3aa: CASSLGLAANTGELFF

abundance: .
v_gene: TRBV2
j_gene: TRBJ1-6
d_gene: TRBD1
CDR3nt: TGTGCCAGCGCAAACCTACGACAGGGGGGAAATTCACCCCTCCACTTT
CDR3aa: CASANLRQGGNSPLHF

abundance: .
v_gene: TRBV6-5
j_gene: TRBJ1-1
d_gene: .
CDR3nt: TGTGCCAGCATCGCATTCGCCGGGGGGCCCACTGAAGCTTTCTTT
CDR3aa: CASIAFAGGPTEAFF

abundance: .
v_gene: TRBV7-3
j_gene: TRBJ2-1
d_gene: TRBD2
CDR3nt: TGTGCCAGCAGCCCCCGGACTAGCCCCTACAATGAGCAGTTCTTC
CDR3aa: CASSPRTSPYNEQFF

abundance: .
v_gene: TRBV11-2
j_gene: TRBJ2-7
d_gene: TRBD2
CDR3nt: TGTGCCAGCAGCTTCGGGACTAGCGGGGGCTACGAGCAGTACTTC
CDR3aa: CASSFGTSGGYEQYF